This TCR beta chain appears in the sequencing data of a study of post-analysis software for immune sequencing data. Tagging with unique molecular identifiers was a feature of the TCR beta cDNA libraries. TCRdb called the PCR reads again in MiXCR, with one record for every CDR3 protein. The repertoire holds roughly 730,000 distinct CDR3 sequences, with 25% to 30% as singletons. The CDR3 loop spans 15 amino acids. The V gene's germline CDR1 is MGHRA and CDR2 YSYEKL. Trimming left V 0 bases short and J 11 bases short, with 19 bases between. In the case of this clonotype: The antigen is not known.

General study results and limits: Comparison of patients with controls showed four or five TRBV segments more frequent in patients, TRBV5-6, TRBV5-1 and TRBV20-1 among them.

The chain employs TRBV4-1 and TRBJ1-2; TRBD1 is a possible D gene (5 bases). This clonotype was sampled from a girl under 18 with multiple sclerosis. Sample: blood. The CDR3 DNA is TGCGCCAGCAGCCAAGATGGCAGGGTCGGTAGTCGATACACCTTC. As protein: CASSQDGRVGSRYTF.